This entry features one TCR beta chain sequence. Its antigen remains unknown. TCRdb independently ran MiXCR on the 5' RACE reads; one entry per CDR3 protein. This table holds hundreds of thousands of distinct CDR3 sequences, about 7% found once. This sample stems from a study of identical twins. Study observations and caveats: Findings came from cross-sectional statistics, without long-term follow-up of donors.

This CDR3 has 14 amino acids. CDR1 is SQVTM, CDR2 ANQGSEA, per germline. The ends lost 4 bases at V and 4 bases at J; junction bases unmatched: 9. The same sample was also used in a study of yellow fever vaccine responses in identical twins.

The material sequenced was PBMCs. This TCR was sampled from a woman aged 18-35 years in good health. The V and J genes are TRBV29-1 and TRBJ2-5, with TRBD2 identical over 7 bases. CDR3 nucleotides: TGCAGCGTTGCGTCCCAGCGGGGAGTAGAGACCCAGTACTTC. Translating it yields CSVASQRGVETQYF.